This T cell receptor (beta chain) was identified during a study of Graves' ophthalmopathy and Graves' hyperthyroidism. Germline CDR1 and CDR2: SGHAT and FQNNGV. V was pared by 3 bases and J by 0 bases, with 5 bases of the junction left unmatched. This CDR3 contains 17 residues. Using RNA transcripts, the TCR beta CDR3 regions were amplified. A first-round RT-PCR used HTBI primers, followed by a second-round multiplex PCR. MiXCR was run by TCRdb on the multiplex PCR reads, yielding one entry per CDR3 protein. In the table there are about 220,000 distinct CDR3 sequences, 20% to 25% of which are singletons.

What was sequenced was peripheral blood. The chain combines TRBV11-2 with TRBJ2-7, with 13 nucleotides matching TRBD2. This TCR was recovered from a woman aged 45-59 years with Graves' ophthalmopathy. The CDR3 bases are TGTGCCAGCAGCTTGGGGGGGACTAGCGGGATCTCCTACGAGCAGTACTTC. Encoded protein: CASSLGGTSGISYEQYF.